The 20 T cell receptor beta chains below all came from one sample that was sequenced in a study of T-cell memory formation after mild COVID-19. Using its own MiXCR run on the 5' RACE reads, TCRdb lists one record per CDR3 protein. Of roughly 600,000 distinct CDR3 sequences listed, more than 15% were seen once; the top ten hold 12%. The sample was PBMCs or a T cell subset sorted from them (not recorded which). The receptors stem from an adult woman who had mild COVID-19 (a few samples of this study predate the infection). Cell type and time point are not known.

This chain connects TRBV25-1 to TRBJ2-2; D could derive from TRBD1 or TRBD2 (5 bases each). The germline CDR1 and CDR2 sequences are MGHDK and SYGVNS. Trimming removed 2 bases at V and 0 bases at J, with 7 bases between. The CDR3 is 15 amino acids. For the CDR3, the DNA is TGTGCCAGCAGTGAACCGGGACCGAACACCGGGGAGCTGTTTTTT. Translating gives CASSEPGPNTGELFF.

This clonotype was recorded a few times. The V and J genes are TRBV11-2 and TRBJ2-3, with D possibly called TRBD1 or TRBD2 (5 bases each). There are 16 residues in the CDR3. Between the trimmed V and J ends, which lost 0 bases and 1 base, there was a span of 11 bases. Germline V lookup: CDR1 SGHAT, CDR2 FQNNGV. CDR3 DNA sequence: TGTGCCAGCAGCTTAGAGGGGGTCTCGGGCACAGATACGCAGTATTTT. Translating gives CASSLEGVSGTDTQYF.

Here the CDR3 reads CASSLDGRGLAGLSGANVLTF. The CDR3 DNA reads TGTGCCAGCAGCTTAGATGGGAGGGGACTAGCGGGATTATCTGGGGCCAACGTCCTGACTTTC. The chain links TRBV7-6 to TRBJ2-6; 13 nucleotides match TRBD2. The CDR3 is 21 residues long. The J segment lost 1 base and the V segment lost 1 base, leaving 10 bases of the junction unmatched. In germline, CDR1 is SGHVS, CDR2 FNYEAQ.

A few counts support this clonotype. The chain has TRBV29-1 and TRBJ1-2; D is possibly TRBD1 (6 bases). Trimming shortened V by 5 bases and J by 3 bases, and 16 bases separated the two germline ends. There are 14 residues in the CDR3. CDR1 and CDR2 from the germline V gene are SQVTM and ANQGSEA. CDR3 in amino acids: CSVRQQGGDYGYTF. The DNA of the CDR3 is TGCAGCGTTCGCCAACAAGGGGGAGACTATGGCTACACCTTC.

The table lists this clonotype with a few counts. CDR3 loop: CASSQDIYGRGQETQYF. CDR3 nucleotides: TGTGCCAGCAGCCAAGACATCTACGGCAGGGGACAAGAGACCCAGTACTTC. The chain uses TRBV3-1 and TRBJ2-5; tentative D call: TRBD1 (6 bases). V dropped 0 bases and J dropped 2 bases, with 16 bases sitting between them. The germline gives CDR1 LGHDT, CDR2 YNNKEL (reference sequence). The CDR3 is 17 amino acids.

This clonotype was seen only a few times. This chain connects TRBV5-6 to TRBJ2-3; D is uncertain. CDR1 SGHDT and CDR2 YYEEEE come from the germline V gene. V gave up 1 base and J gave up 2 bases, with 8 bases separating them. The CDR3 has 14 amino acids. In DNA, the CDR3 is TGTGCCAGCAGCTTGCGGACGGTCACAGATACGCAGTATTTT. This translates into CASSLRTVTDTQYF.

The V and J genes are TRBV4-1 and TRBJ2-2; 11 bases are a match to TRBD2. The CDR3 runs 19 residues. Trimming removed 1 base from V and 1 base from J; junction bases left unmatched: 8. Germline-derived CDR1 and CDR2 are MGHRA and YSYEKL. CDR3 DNA: TGCGCCAGCAGCCAAGTTCATGCTAGCGGGGGGCAGAACACCGGGGAGCTGTTTTTT. Translated, it gives CASSQVHASGGQNTGELFF.

A few counts support this clonotype. CDR3 in amino acids: CATSEPDRASTDTQYF. The CDR3 DNA reads TGTGCCACCAGTGAACCTGACAGGGCTAGCACAGATACGCAGTATTTT. The chain uses TRBV24-1 and TRBJ2-3; 7 positions match TRBD1. The CDR3 is 16 amino acids. V lost 4 bases to trimming and J lost 0 bases; unmatched junction nucleotides: 6. CDR1 and CDR2 from the germline V gene are KGHDR and SFDVKD.

This clonotype came up many times. This chain connects TRBV15 to TRBJ2-1; 10 bases are a match to TRBD2. The CDR3 is 16 residues long. The germline gives CDR1 LNHNV, CDR2 YYDKDF (reference sequence). Trimming took 4 bases from V and 6 from J; bases not matched to a gene: 9. The CDR3 protein is CATSKAPGLAINEQFF. The CDR3 DNA sequence: TGTGCCACCAGCAAAGCGCCGGGACTAGCGATCAATGAGCAGTTCTTC. Full variable domain (missing parts from reference TRBV15 and TRBJ2-1): DAMVIQNPRYQVTQFGKPVTLSCSQTLNHNVMYWYQQKSSQAPKLLFHYYDKDFNNEADTPDNFQSRRPNTSFCFLDIRSPGLGDTAMYLCATSKAPGLAINEQFFGPGTRLTVL.

The V and J genes are TRBV20-1 and TRBJ2-7; TRBD1 matches at 8 bases. The CDR3 is 14 amino acids. Germline trimming cut 0 bases from V and 3 bases from J; bases unmatched to any gene: 4. In germline, CDR1 is DFQATT, CDR2 SNEGSKA (reference sequence). CDR3 in DNA: TGCAGTGCTAGAGATCCAGACAGGGGCTACGAGCAGTACTTC. It encodes CSARDPDRGYEQYF.

This clonotype came up a few times. This chain connects TRBV29-1 to TRBJ2-7, with D possibly TRBD1 on 6 matching bases. From germline, CDR1 is SQVTM and CDR2 ANQGSEA. The CDR3 is 13 amino acids. The V end lost 3 bases, the J end lost 2 bases, and 11 bases lay between the germline ends. The DNA of the CDR3 is TGCAGCGTTGACGGGGACAATGCCTACGAGCAGTACTTC. Translating it yields CSVDGDNAYEQYF.

The table lists this clonotype with a few counts. This chain connects TRBV7-9 to TRBJ2-1, with 7 positions matching TRBD1. The germline CDR1 and CDR2 sequences are SEHNR and FQNEAQ (reference sequence). J lost 6 bases, V lost 4 bases, and 3 bases had no gene match. This CDR3 contains 13 residues. CDR3 loop: CASSSTGTNEQFF. The CDR3 nucleotides are TGTGCCAGCAGCTCGACAGGGACCAATGAGCAGTTCTTC. The whole variable domain, remainder taken from reference TRBV7-9 and TRBJ2-1, is DTGVSQNPRHKITKRGQNVTFRCDPISEHNRLYWYRQTLGQGPEFLTYFQNEAQLEKSRLLSDRFSAERPKGSFSTLEIQRTEQGDSAMYLCASSSTGTNEQFFGPGTRLTVL.

This clonotype was observed a handful of times. The chain joins TRBV11-2 to TRBJ2-2, with 14 bases that match TRBD2. Trimming removed 5 bases from V and 7 bases from J; junction bases left unmatched: 3. The V gene's germline CDR1 is SGHAT and CDR2 FQNNGV. The CDR3 has 15 residues. CDR3 sequence: CASSPGTSGGGELFF. DNA for the CDR3: TGTGCCAGCAGCCCAGGGACTAGCGGGGGCGGGGAGCTGTTTTTT.

This clonotype has only a few counts. At one of its ends the junction is not consistent with the germline gene, which may arise from a read error. The chain employs TRBV10-1 and TRBJ1-6, with unresolved D. CDR1 WNHNN and CDR2 SYGVQD come from the germline V gene (reference sequence). CDR3 length equals 13 residues. The CDR3 DNA reads as TGCGCCAGCAATGAGGGCCATAATTCACCCCTCCACTTT. Protein product: CASNEGHNSPLHF.

The gene calls are TRBV6-5 and TRBJ2-5, with D tentatively TRBD2 (5 bases). With 1 base removed from V and 2 bases from J, the gap between germline ends came to 14 bases. Germline loops: CDR1 MNHEY, CDR2 SVGAGI. The CDR3 spans 16 residues. This chain's CDR3 is CASSYLSGISQETQYF. Written as DNA, the CDR3 is TGTGCCAGCAGTTACTTGTCGGGGATCAGTCAAGAGACCCAGTACTTC.

This clonotype turned up a few times. V gene TRBV4-3 combines with J gene TRBJ2-3; D may be TRBD2 (6 bases). V dropped 1 base and J dropped 6 bases, with 14 bases sitting between them. This CDR3 has 15 amino acids. CDR1 is LGHNA, CDR2 YSLEER, per germline. The CDR3 region is CASSQVGRRADTQYF. In DNA, the CDR3 is TGCGCCAGCAGCCAAGTAGGGAGGAGGGCGGATACGCAGTATTTT.

This clonotype was recorded a few times. The chain recombines TRBV29-1 with TRBJ2-7; tentatively, D is TRBD2 (6 bases). The CDR3 runs 14 residues. Germline V CDR1 and CDR2: SQVTM, ANQGSEA. V was cut by 7 bases and J by 0 bases, with 16 bases left in between. CDR3 amino acids: CSASGGISSYEQYF. The CDR3 DNA follows: TGCAGCGCCTCCGGCGGGATTAGCTCCTACGAGCAGTACTTC.

In this sample, this clonotype turned up many times. The CDR3 is CATSSRDRVFEQYF. The CDR3 nucleotides read TGTGCCACCAGCAGCCGGGACAGGGTGTTCGAGCAGTACTTC. The V call is TRBV15, the J call TRBJ2-7; TRBD1 matches at 9 bases. There are 14 residues in the CDR3. With V trimmed by 3 bases and J by 6 bases, 6 bases remained unmatched. From germline, CDR1 is LNHNV and CDR2 YYDKDF (reference sequence).

This clonotype came up once. The chain links TRBV25-1 to TRBJ1-3; no reliable D call. Trimming cost V 3 bases and J 0 bases, with 9 bases left between them. The CDR3 totals 15 residues. The germline V gene encodes CDR1 MGHDK and CDR2 SYGVNS. The CDR3 loop reads CASSESYTSGNTIYF. The CDR3 nucleotides are TGTGCCAGCAGTGAGAGTTACACCTCTGGAAACACCATATATTTT. Looking up the rest from reference TRBV25-1 and TRBJ1-3 gives the full variable domain: EADIYQTPRYLVIGTGKKITLECSQTMGHDKMYWYQQDPGMELHLIHYSYGVNSTEKGDLSSESTVSRIRTEHFPLTLESARPSHTSQYLCASSESYTSGNTIYFGEGSWLTVV.

J is TRBJ2-7 and V is TRBV6-2 or TRBV6-3, with a possible D match to TRBD2 (6 bases). The CDR3 is 15 amino acids. Germline V gene sequence: CDR1 MNHEY, CDR2 SVGEGT. V dropped 8 bases and J dropped 3 bases, with 20 bases sitting between them. The CDR3 sequence is CASATSGTADYEQYF. CDR3 nucleotides: TGTGCCAGCGCGACCTCCGGGACTGCAGACTACGAGCAGTACTTC.